This T cell receptor (beta chain) was documented in a study of blood T cell repertoires in COVID-19. Sequenced by immunoSEQ multiplex PCR; TCRdb stores in-frame clones only, minus some. The table shows some 130,000 clones, with about 88% occurring only once. The sample taken for sequencing was peripheral blood. The receptor comes from a man aged 60 to 69 with COVID-19, enrolled during active disease.

In nucleotides, the CDR3 is TGTGCCACCAGTGATGCGGGTTATAGCAATCAGCCCCAGCATTTT. Amino acids: CATSDAGYSNQPQHF. The chain recombines TRBV24-1 with TRBJ1-5; no reliable D call. The V end lost 3 bases, the J end lost 0 bases, and 8 bases lay between the germline ends. The CDR3 length is 15 residues. CDR1 is KGHDR, CDR2 SFDVKD, per germline.